This T cell receptor (beta chain) was recorded in a study of T cell changes during pregnancy in multiple sclerosis. Germline assignment: CDR1 SEHNR and CDR2 FQNEAQ (reference sequence). The CDR3 is 14 amino acids. V shed 3 bases, J shed 6 bases, and the junction held 4 bases outside the gene matches. Sequenced by immunoSEQ multiplex PCR; TCRdb stores in-frame clones only, minus some. The sample consists of about 56,000 clones, about 86% of them appearing once. The chain joins TRBV7-9 to TRBJ1-2; 10 nucleotides align to TRBD1. The sequence was obtained from a human donor whose cells served as feeder cells for cultures in a pregnancy study. The sample taken for sequencing was peripheral blood from another person, used as feeder cells. The CDR3 DNA is TGTGCCAGCAGCTTGGAGGGACAGGGGCATGGCTACACCTTC. It yields the protein CASSLEGQGHGYTF.